The 22 T cell receptor beta chains listed next were all sequenced from one sample in a study of OX40 agonist ivuxolimab in advanced cancers. Libraries were prepared by immunoSEQ multiplex PCR; TCRdb keeps only in-frame clonotypes and omits some of them. The top ten hold approximately 0.32% of the sample, which has roughly 150,000 clones, 85% to 95% seen once. The material sequenced was CD4+ or CD8+ T cells sorted from blood, taken in a trial of the OX40 agonist ivuxolimab. These TCRs come from an adult with an advanced solid tumor such as melanoma, head and neck, liver or kidney cancer.

The V call is TRBV27, the J call TRBJ2-7; D gene unclear. The CDR3 totals 13 residues. Trimming stripped 4 bases from V and 3 bases from J, with 10 bases between. Germline CDR1 is MNHEY and CDR2 is SMNVEV (reference sequence). The CDR3: CASSSTWGYEQYF. The CDR3 DNA reads as TGTGCCAGCAGTTCCACCTGGGGCTACGAGCAGTACTTC.

The chain recombines TRBV9 with TRBJ2-1; 15 bases map to TRBD2. Germline lookup yields CDR1 SGDLS and CDR2 YYNGEE. The junction had 11 bases not matched to a gene; V was cut back by 4 bases and J by 9 bases. The length of the CDR3 is 17 residues. The CDR3 loop reads CASSPIGLAGGLGEQFF. In DNA form, the CDR3 reads TGTGCCAGCAGCCCCATCGGACTAGCGGGGGGGCTTGGTGAGCAGTTCTTC.

This chain connects TRBV7-2 to TRBJ1-4; D is unresolved. Germline V gene sequence: CDR1 SGHTA, CDR2 FQGNSA. Trimming took 5 bases from V and 8 from J, leaving 18 bases between them. The CDR3 contains 15 residues. The CDR3 here is CASSQRGGWEEKLFF. The CDR3 nucleotides are TGTGCCAGCAGCCAACGCGGAGGGTGGGAGGAAAAACTGTTTTTT.

The chain couples TRBV27 to TRBJ2-7, with 8 bases identical to TRBD1. CDR1 and CDR2 (germline): MNHEY, SMNVEV (reference sequence). The trim removed 2 bases at V and 0 bases at J, leaving 3 bases unmatched. The CDR3 runs to 15 residues. The CDR3 spells CASSLRDRSSYEQYF. The CDR3 region has the DNA TGTGCCAGCAGTTTAAGGGACAGGAGCTCCTACGAGCAGTACTTC.

In nucleotides, the CDR3 is TGCGCCAGCAGCTTGGTCGAAGCAGCTAATGAAAAACTGTTTTTT. Translation gives CASSLVEAANEKLFF. This chain links TRBV5-1 with TRBJ1-4, with D unresolved. V lost 0 bases and J 3 bases, leaving 9 bases between the germline ends. Germline V gene lookup returns CDR1 SGHRS and CDR2 YFSETQ. The CDR3 sequence is 15 residues long.

V usage is TRBV10-3 and J usage is TRBJ2-7; the D gene could be TRBD1 or TRBD2 (5 bases each). This CDR3 contains 15 residues. The V and J ends lost 5 bases and 4 bases respectively, with 18 bases between them. CDR1 and CDR2 (germline): ENHRY, SYGVKD. In DNA, the CDR3 is TGTGCCATCAGTCCGGGGACCCCCCCCGCTTACGAGCAGTACTTC. This gives the protein CAISPGTPPAYEQYF.

The rearrangement uses TRBV9 and TRBJ2-7, with 10 bases lining up with TRBD2. CDR3 length: 16 amino acids. In germline, CDR1 is SGDLS, CDR2 YYNGEE. Trimming took 0 bases from V and 3 from J; bases not matched to a gene: 6. CDR3 sequence reads: CASSVASLAGVYEQYF. The CDR3 bases are TGTGCCAGCAGCGTAGCTAGCCTAGCGGGAGTCTACGAGCAGTACTTC.

The J gene is TRBJ2-4, the V gene TRBV6-5, with D unclear. CDR1 is MNHEY and CDR2 is SVGAGI in the germline V gene. With 4 bases removed from V and 4 bases from J, the gap between germline ends came to 11 bases. This CDR3 has 14 amino acids. The CDR3 here is CASSLGGDKNIQYF. The CDR3, as DNA: TGTGCCAGCAGTTTGGGTGGGGATAAAAACATTCAGTACTTC.

This chain links TRBV6-1 with TRBJ1-3; 7 bases align to TRBD1. The CDR3 runs to 13 residues. Unmatched junction bases numbered 6, after V lost 5 bases and J lost 8 bases. Per the germline V gene, CDR1 is MNHNS and CDR2 is SASEGT. CDR3 DNA sequence: TGTGCCAGCAGTCTGAGACAGGGCGACACCATATATTTT. Translating it yields CASSLRQGDTIYF.

The chain combines TRBV6-5 with TRBJ1-2, with D maybe TRBD1 (5 bases). Trimming removed 6 bases from V and 4 bases from J, with 15 bases in between. Per the germline V gene, CDR1 is MNHEY and CDR2 is SVGAGI. CDR3 length: 14 amino acids. The CDR3 sequence: CASSGGGKLYGYTF. The CDR3, as DNA: TGTGCCAGCAGCGGGGGGGGGAAGCTCTATGGCTACACCTTC.

The rearrangement links TRBV11-3 to TRBJ2-2; no firm D call. The length of the CDR3 is 12 residues. Trimming removed 3 bases from V and 6 bases from J, with 5 bases in between. Per the germline V gene, CDR1 is SGHNT and CDR2 is YENEEA. The CDR3 DNA sequence: TGTGCCAGCAGCTTGGCGGCCGGGGAGCTGTTTTTT. Translation: CASSLAAGELFF. The whole variable domain, filled in from reference TRBV11-3 and TRBJ2-2, reads EAGVVQSPRYKIIEKKQPVAFWCNPISGHNTLYWYLQNLGQGPELLIRYENEEAVDDSQLPKDRFSAERLKGVDSTLKIQPAELGDSAVYLCASSLAAGELFFGEGSRLTVL.

In DNA, the CDR3 is TGTGCCAGCAGTGAGACAGGGGGAGGCTACGAGCAGTACTTC. It encodes CASSETGGGYEQYF. The chain has TRBV6-1 and TRBJ2-7; 9 bases line up with TRBD1. With 3 bases clipped from V and 3 bases from J, the junction kept 3 bases outside the gene matches. The CDR3 is 14 amino acids. Germline values: CDR1 MNHNS, CDR2 SASEGT.

The chain joins TRBV7-2 to TRBJ1-2, with D possibly matching TRBD1 (5 bases). Trimming shortened V by 5 bases and J by 5 bases, and 12 bases separated the two germline ends. This CDR3 contains 13 residues. The germline gives CDR1 SGHTA, CDR2 FQGNSA. Here the CDR3 DNA reads TGTGCCAGCAGCGGGAGACAGCTATATGGCTACACCTTC. Encoded protein: CASSGRQLYGYTF. Together with reference TRBV7-2 and TRBJ1-2, the CDR3 gives the full variable domain: GAGVSQSPSNKVTEKGKDVELRCDPISGHTALYWYRQSLGQGLEFLIYFQGNSAPDKSGLPSDRFSAERTGGSVSTLTIQRTQQEDSAVYLCASSGRQLYGYTFGSGTRLTVV.

The V and J genes are TRBV10-3 and TRBJ2-1; 9 nucleotides line up with TRBD1. CDR3 size: 13 residues. Germline V CDR1 and CDR2: ENHRY, SYGVKD. V lost 6 bases to trimming and J lost 7 bases; unmatched junction nucleotides: 4. The CDR3 DNA reads as TGTGCCATCAGCTGGACAGGGGTGAATGAGCAGTTCTTC. Translation gives CAISWTGVNEQFF.

V usage is TRBV11-2 and J usage is TRBJ2-7; D perhaps matches TRBD2 (6 bases). The germline gives CDR1 SGHAT, CDR2 FQNNGV. The CDR3 is 14 amino acids. V lost 1 base, J lost 2 bases, and 9 bases lay in between. The chain's CDR3 is CASSLGLAPYEQYF. The CDR3 nucleotides are TGTGCCAGCAGCTTAGGGCTAGCGCCCTACGAGCAGTACTTC.

This clone was detected once. This chain links TRBV4-2 with TRBJ2-7, with D perhaps TRBD2 (5 bases). Looked up from germline, CDR1 is LGHNA and CDR2 is YNFKEQ. V lost 0 bases and J 3 bases, leaving 12 bases between the germline ends. CDR3 length equals 15 residues. The DNA of the CDR3 is TGTGCCAGCAGCCAAGATCGGGGAACAATCTACGAGCAGTACTTC. Translated, it gives CASSQDRGTIYEQYF.

The rearrangement joins TRBV5-4 to TRBJ1-1; D might be TRBD1 (5 bases). Trimming took 0 bases from V and 6 from J, leaving 9 bases between them. CDR3 size: 13 residues. CDR1 and CDR2 (germline): SGHNT, YYREEE (reference sequence). Here the CDR3 DNA reads TGTGCCAGCAGCTTGGACAGGAGGGCTGAAGCTTTCTTT. It translates to CASSLDRRAEAFF.

The chain links TRBV5-1 to TRBJ1-1; D perhaps matches TRBD1 (5 bases). Germline lookup yields CDR1 SGHRS and CDR2 YFSETQ. CDR3 length equals 13 residues. V dropped 2 bases and J dropped 2 bases, with 7 bases sitting between them. CDR3 amino acids: CASSFDSNTEAFF. The CDR3 DNA sequence: TGCGCCAGCAGCTTTGACAGTAACACTGAAGCTTTCTTT.

V usage is TRBV9 and J usage is TRBJ2-3; perhaps TRBD1 as D (5 bases). With 2 bases removed from V and 6 bases from J, the gap between germline ends came to 13 bases. Germline-derived CDR1 and CDR2 are SGDLS and YYNGEE. The CDR3 totals 14 residues. The CDR3 loop is CASSVDPPGDTQYF. The CDR3 DNA is TGTGCCAGCAGCGTCGACCCACCAGGGGATACGCAGTATTTT.

The chain recombines TRBV18 with TRBJ2-2, with 9 bases aligning to TRBD1. The germline gives CDR1 KGHSH, CDR2 LQKENI. Trimming cost V 0 bases and J 5 bases; bases outside gene matches: 4. This CDR3 spans 16 amino acids. The CDR3 DNA reads TGTGCCAGCTCACCACCCGGGACAGGGCGTACCGGGGAGCTGTTTTTT. Its translation: CASSPPGTGRTGELFF.

This clone was seen a single time. The chain links TRBV7-9 to TRBJ1-1; D is perhaps TRBD1 (6 bases). The V end was cut by 5 bases, the J end by 4 bases, with 14 bases between. CDR1 and CDR2 (germline): SEHNR, FQNEAQ (reference sequence). The CDR3 consists of 14 residues. The CDR3: CASSPRAGATEAFF. CDR3 nucleotides: TGTGCCAGCAGCCCCCGCGCAGGGGCCACTGAAGCTTTCTTT.

The chain is built from TRBV7-8 and TRBJ2-1; D gene uncertain. The CDR3 runs to 13 residues. The germline V gene has CDR1 SGHVS and CDR2 FQNEAQ. V was pared by 5 bases and J by 5 bases, with 10 bases between. The chain's CDR3 is CASSISYHNEQFF. For the CDR3, the DNA is TGTGCCAGCAGCATTAGCTACCACAATGAGCAGTTCTTC.